A single TCR beta chain is shown here with its context. This clone was seen a handful of times. The specificity of this receptor is unknown. Base-call qualities are not available, and no considerably larger clone is one nucleotide away. The High Capacity cDNA Reverse Transcription Kit was used to reverse transcribe all of the isolated RNA, meaning that expressed TCRB transcripts were what got sequenced. Deep immunoSEQ sequencing was applied to naive, central memory and regulatory T cell samples, giving an average of roughly 3.5 million total reads per sample. Sorted cells were lysed in RLT buffer and RNA was extracted with DNase-treated RNeasy Micro or Mini kits, depending on cell number. To prevent cross-contamination, each cell subset was processed individually, whereas patient and healthy donor samples were processed jointly. The immunoSEQ multiplex PCR was used to amplify TCRB sequences from cDNA, generating 87-bp fragments that spanned the CDR3 region. Amplicons were sequenced on the Illumina HiSeq platform. In the source study's methods: PCR bias was corrected computationally using synthetic template baselines, and reads within Hamming distance 2 were collapsed, with unmergeable singletons discarded. Reads were aligned to IMGT to assign V, D and J genes, CDR3 length, and insertions or deletions at six rearrangement sites. Within each subset, clonotype counts were normalized to sorted cell number, after which true diversity and Gini coefficients were computed with the tcR R package. The overlap coefficient, calculated on TCRB nucleotide sequences, was used to measure repertoire sharing. As a proxy for the pre-selection repertoire, out-of-frame TCRB sequences from naive cells were analyzed. TCRdb's version of the immuneACCESS table is confined to in-frame rearrangements and falls short of the full clone set. An unresolved V gene accounts for under half of the shortfall where checked; the remainder is of unknown origin. Clone size and the V and J calls come from that table; the DNA yielded D and trimming. In this sample the table shows hundreds of thousands of clones, around an eighth of which occur a single time. The top ten clones comprise roughly 0.04% of the sample.

The source of the sample is a study of beta chain features in type 1 diabetes (dated by TCRdb to 2017 to 2018). As for the study more broadly: No differences in mean age, gender distribution, total cell number or subset yield were found between patients and healthy donors. A total of 85 million to 140 million sorted cells were examined across all samples, and a strong correlation was observed between cell number per subset and RNA yield. Whereas all 30 or so donors provided naive and central memory subsets, regulatory and stem cell-like memory subsets were isolated from just 8 patients and about 8 healthy donors. The study compared the TCRB repertoires of sorted circulating CD4+ T cell subsets in recently diagnosed type 1 diabetes patients with those in matched healthy donors.

The research as a whole found: Shorter templates might have been favored by PCR, but patient and control samples were amplified and corrected together, so both groups would have been affected equally by any skew. Patients with type 1 diabetes made fewer insertions and deleted more nucleotides at VDJ recombination sites, implying thymic rearrangement abnormalities. Naive, central memory and regulatory TCRB repertoires appeared to be more alike among patients than among healthy donors. A moderate but significant shortening of TCRB CDR3 length was observed in type 1 diabetes patients in all four CD4+ subsets. Sequencing cDNA rather than genomic DNA could over-represent highly expressing activated cells, although activation and CD3 levels did not differ between groups. HLA sub-analyses involved small numbers of individuals, so any influence of HLA type on TCRB rearrangement remained unresolved.

The trim is 0 bases for V and 2 bases for J, with a gap of 11 bases between the germline ends. Inclusive of the bounding cysteine and phenylalanine, the CDR3 is 14 residues long. The read is trimmed to its CDR3 DNA, 42 bases read in frame from base 1. The germline V gene sets CDR1 to SQVTM and CDR2 to ANQGSEA. Each donor gave one peripheral blood draw, roughly 110 mL on average, collected into heparinised tubes. Using a panel that included CD45RO, CCR7, CD25, CD127, CD95 and CD27, naive, central memory, regulatory and stem cell-like memory CD4+ T cells were sorted on a BD FACSAria II. All sorted populations exceeded 95% purity. Right away, PBMCs were isolated by Lymphoprep density gradient centrifugation and were stained directly, with no culture step. So that batch effects would be minimized, each experiment stained and sorted samples in pairs, pairing one healthy donor with one patient.

This clonotype was obtained from a man younger than 35 with type 1 diabetes. What was sequenced was naive CD4+ T cells from blood. The intended sense of this specimen's cell subset or site label: true naive CD4+ T cells. The sequence is built from TRBV29-1 and TRBJ2-7; a tentative D call is TRBD1 (6 bases match). The CDR3 protein: CSVEDQGPPYEQYF. The sequenced DNA is TGCAGCGTTGAAGATCAGGGGCCCCCCTACGAGCAGTACTTC.